This T cell receptor beta chain is from a study of T-cell memory formation after mild COVID-19. Study-level background: For the most part, TCR clusters were specific to one donor. Study-wide results and limits: Within pre-infection memory, some responding clones were found, suggesting cross-reactive memory joined.

This clonotype turned up a few times. The target antigen is unknown. TCRdb recomputed calls from the 5' RACE reads with MiXCR, one row per CDR3 protein. The sample holds about 270,000 distinct CDR3 sequences, about 16% seen once. The trim removed 3 bases at V and 4 bases at J, leaving 3 bases unmatched. The V gene's germline CDR1 is SGHRS and CDR2 YFSETQ. The CDR3 is made up of 13 amino acids. The chain has TRBV5-1 and TRBJ1-1; 7 bases agree with TRBD1. Material: PBMCs or a T cell subset sorted from them (not recorded which). The clonotype comes from a man between 18 and 35 years old who had mild COVID-19 (a few samples of this study predate the infection). Cell type and time point are not known. For the CDR3, the DNA is TGCGCCAGCAGCTGGGCAGGGGGCACTGAAGCTTTCTTT. It specifies CASSWAGGTEAFF. The full variable domain, its missing parts supplied by reference TRBV5-1 and TRBJ1-1, is KAGVTQTPRYLIKTRGQQVTLSCSPISGHRSVSWYQQTPGQGLQFLFEYFSETQRNKGNFPGRFSGRQFSNSRSEMNVSTLELGDSALYLCASSWAGGTEAFFGQGTRLTVV.